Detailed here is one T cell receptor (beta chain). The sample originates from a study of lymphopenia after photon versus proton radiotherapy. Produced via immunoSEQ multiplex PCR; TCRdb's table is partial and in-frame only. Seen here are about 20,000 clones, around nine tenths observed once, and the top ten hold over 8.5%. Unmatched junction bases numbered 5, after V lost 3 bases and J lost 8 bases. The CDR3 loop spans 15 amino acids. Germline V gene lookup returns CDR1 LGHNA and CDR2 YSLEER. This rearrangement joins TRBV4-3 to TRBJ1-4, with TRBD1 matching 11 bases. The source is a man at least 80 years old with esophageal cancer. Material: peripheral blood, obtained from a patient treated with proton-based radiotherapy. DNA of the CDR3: TGCGCCAGCAGCCACGGACAGGGGGCTCGGGAAAAACTGTTTTTT. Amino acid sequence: CASSHGQGAREKLFF.